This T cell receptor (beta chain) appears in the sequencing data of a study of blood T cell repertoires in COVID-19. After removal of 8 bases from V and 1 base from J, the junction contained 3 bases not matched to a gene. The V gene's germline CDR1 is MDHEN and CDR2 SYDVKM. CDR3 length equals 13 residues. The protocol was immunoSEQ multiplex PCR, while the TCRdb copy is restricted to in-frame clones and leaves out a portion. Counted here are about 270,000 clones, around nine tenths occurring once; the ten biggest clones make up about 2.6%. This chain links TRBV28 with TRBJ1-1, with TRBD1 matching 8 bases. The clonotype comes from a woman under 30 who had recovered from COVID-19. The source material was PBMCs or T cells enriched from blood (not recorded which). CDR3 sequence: CASRQGPNTEAFF. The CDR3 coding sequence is TGTGCCAGCCGACAGGGGCCGAACACTGAAGCTTTCTTT.